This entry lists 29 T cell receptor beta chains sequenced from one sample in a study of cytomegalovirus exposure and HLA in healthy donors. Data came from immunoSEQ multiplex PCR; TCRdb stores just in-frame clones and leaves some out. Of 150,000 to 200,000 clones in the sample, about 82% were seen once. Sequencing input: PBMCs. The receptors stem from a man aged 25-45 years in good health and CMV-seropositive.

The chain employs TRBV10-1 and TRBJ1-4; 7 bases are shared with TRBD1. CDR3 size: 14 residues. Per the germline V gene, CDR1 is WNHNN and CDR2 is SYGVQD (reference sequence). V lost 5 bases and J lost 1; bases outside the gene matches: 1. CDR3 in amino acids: CASSTGETNEKLFF. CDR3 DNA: TGCGCCAGCAGTACAGGGGAAACTAATGAAAAACTGTTTTTT.

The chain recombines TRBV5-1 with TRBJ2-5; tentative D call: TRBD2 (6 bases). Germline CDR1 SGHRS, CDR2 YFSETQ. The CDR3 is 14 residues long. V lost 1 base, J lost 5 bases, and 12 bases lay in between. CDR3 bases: TGCGCCAGCAGCTTGTATGGAGGGGTGGAGACCCAGTACTTC. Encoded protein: CASSLYGGVETQYF.

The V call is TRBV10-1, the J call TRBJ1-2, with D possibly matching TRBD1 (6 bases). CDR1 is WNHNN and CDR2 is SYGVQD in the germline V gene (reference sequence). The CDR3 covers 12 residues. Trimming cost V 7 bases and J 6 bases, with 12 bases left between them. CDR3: CASIPGVDGYTF. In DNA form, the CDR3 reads TGCGCCAGCATCCCAGGGGTCGATGGCTACACCTTC.

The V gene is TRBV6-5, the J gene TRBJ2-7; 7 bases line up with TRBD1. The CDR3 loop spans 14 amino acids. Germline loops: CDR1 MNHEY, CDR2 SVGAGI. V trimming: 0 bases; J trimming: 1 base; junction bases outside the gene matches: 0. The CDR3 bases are TGTGCCAGCAGTTACTCGGACAGGTCCTACGAGCAGTACTTC. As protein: CASSYSDRSYEQYF.

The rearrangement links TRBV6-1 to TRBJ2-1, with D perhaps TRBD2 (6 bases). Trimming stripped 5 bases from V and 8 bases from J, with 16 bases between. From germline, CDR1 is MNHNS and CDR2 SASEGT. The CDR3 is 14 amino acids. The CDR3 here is CASSPPRGKDEQFF. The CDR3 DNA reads TGTGCCAGCAGTCCCCCCCGGGGGAAAGATGAGCAGTTCTTC.

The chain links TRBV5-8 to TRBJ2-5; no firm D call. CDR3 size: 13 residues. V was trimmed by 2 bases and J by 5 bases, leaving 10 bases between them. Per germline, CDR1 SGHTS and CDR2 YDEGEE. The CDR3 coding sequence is TGTGCCAGCAGCTTTTTGGCCGGGGAGACCCAGTACTTC. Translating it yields CASSFLAGETQYF.

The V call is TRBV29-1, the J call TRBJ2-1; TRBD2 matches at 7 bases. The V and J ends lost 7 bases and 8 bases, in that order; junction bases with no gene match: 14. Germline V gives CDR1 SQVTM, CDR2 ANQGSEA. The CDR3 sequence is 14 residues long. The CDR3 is CSALGGSKSDEQFF. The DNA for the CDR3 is TGCAGCGCTTTGGGGGGGTCGAAGTCCGATGAGCAGTTCTTC.

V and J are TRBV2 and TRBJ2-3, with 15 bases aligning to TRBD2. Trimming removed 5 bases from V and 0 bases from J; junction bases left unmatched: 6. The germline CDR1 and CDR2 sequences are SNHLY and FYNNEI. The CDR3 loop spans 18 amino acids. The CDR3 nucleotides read TGTGCCAGCAGTTCCTCCGGGACTAGCGGGGGGAGCACAGATACGCAGTATTTT. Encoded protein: CASSSSGTSGGSTDTQYF.

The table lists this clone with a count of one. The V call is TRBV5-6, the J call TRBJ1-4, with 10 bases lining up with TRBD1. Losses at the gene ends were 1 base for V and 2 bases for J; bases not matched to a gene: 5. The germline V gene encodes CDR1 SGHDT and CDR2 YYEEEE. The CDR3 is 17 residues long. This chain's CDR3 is CASSLSGTGETNEKLFF. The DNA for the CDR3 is TGTGCCAGCAGCTTGAGCGGGACAGGGGAGACTAATGAAAAACTGTTTTTT.

CDR3 bases: TGCGCCAGCAGCCAAGGCGGGGGGGCGGGGTATGAGCAGTTCTTC. Its protein is CASSQGGGAGYEQFF. The J gene is TRBJ2-1, the V gene TRBV4-3; 9 nucleotides align to TRBD2. V was pared by 1 base and J by 8 bases, with 6 bases of the junction left unmatched. Germline CDR1 and CDR2: LGHNA and YSLEER. This CDR3 has 15 amino acids.

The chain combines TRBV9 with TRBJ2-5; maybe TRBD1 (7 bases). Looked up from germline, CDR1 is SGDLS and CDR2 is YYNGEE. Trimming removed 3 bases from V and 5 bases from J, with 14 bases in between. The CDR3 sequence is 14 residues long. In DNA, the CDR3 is TGTGCCAGCAGCGCAGGGGGGCTGGAGGAGACCCAGTACTTC. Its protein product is CASSAGGLEETQYF. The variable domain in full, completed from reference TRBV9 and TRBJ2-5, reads DSGVTQTPKHLITATGQRVTLRCSPRSGDLSVYWYQQSLDQGLQFLIQYYNGEERAKGNILERFSAQQFPDLHSELNLSSLELGDSALYFCASSAGGLEETQYFGPGTRLLVL.

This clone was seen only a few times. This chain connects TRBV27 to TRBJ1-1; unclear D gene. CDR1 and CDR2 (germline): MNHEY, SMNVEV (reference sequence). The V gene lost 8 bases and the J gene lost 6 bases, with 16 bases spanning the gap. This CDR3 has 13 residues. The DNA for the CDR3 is TGTGCCAGCCACTCTCTAGGAGGGCCTGAAGCTTTCTTT. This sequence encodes CASHSLGGPEAFF.

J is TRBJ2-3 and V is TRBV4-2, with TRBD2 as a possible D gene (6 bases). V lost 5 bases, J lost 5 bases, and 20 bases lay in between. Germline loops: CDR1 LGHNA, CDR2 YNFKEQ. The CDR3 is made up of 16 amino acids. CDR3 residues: CASSSQSGEVQDTQYF. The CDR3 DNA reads TGTGCCAGCAGCTCACAATCGGGGGAGGTTCAAGATACGCAGTATTTT.

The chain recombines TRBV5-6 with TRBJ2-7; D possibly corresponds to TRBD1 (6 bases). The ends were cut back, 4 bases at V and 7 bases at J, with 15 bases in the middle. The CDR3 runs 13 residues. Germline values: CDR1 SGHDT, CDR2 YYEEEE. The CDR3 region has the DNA TGTGCCAGCAGCCTCGGACAGCCTCTTGAGCAGTACTTC. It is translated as CASSLGQPLEQYF.

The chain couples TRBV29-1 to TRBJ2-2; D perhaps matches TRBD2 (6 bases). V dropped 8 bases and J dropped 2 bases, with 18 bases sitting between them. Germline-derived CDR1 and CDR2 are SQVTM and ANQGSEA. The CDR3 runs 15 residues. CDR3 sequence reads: CSSLVGTSNTGELFF. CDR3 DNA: TGCAGCTCCCTTGTCGGGACTTCAAACACCGGGGAGCTGTTTTTT.

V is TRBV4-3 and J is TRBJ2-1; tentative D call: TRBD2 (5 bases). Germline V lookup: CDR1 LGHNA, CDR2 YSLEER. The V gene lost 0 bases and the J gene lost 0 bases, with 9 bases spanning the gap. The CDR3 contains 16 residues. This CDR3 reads CASSQDPGISYNEQFF. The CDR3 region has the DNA TGCGCCAGCAGCCAAGATCCCGGGATCTCCTACAATGAGCAGTTCTTC.

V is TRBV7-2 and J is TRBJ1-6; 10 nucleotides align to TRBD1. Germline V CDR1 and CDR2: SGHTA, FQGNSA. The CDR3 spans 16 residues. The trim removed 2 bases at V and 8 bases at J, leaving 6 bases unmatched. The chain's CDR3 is CASSLIRGQGHSPLHF. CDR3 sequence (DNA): TGTGCCAGCAGCTTAATTAGGGGACAGGGGCATTCACCCCTCCACTTT.

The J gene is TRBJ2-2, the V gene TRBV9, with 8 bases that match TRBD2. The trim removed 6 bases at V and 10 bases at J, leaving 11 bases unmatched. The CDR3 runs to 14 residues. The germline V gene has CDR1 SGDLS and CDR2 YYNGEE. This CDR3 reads CASTSGLGGAELFF. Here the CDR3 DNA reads TGTGCCAGCACTAGCGGGCTGGGGGGCGCGGAGCTGTTTTTT.

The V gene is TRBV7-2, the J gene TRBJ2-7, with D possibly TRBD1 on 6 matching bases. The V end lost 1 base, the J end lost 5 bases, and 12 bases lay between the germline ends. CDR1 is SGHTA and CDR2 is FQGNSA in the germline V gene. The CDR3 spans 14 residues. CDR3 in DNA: TGTGCCAGCAGCTTAGTCACAGGGTTGGACGAGCAGTACTTC. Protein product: CASSLVTGLDEQYF.

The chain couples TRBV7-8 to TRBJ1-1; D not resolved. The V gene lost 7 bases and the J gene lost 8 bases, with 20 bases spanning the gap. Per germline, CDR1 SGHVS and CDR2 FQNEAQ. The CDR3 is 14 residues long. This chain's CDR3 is CASTANPRSLEAFF. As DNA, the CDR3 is TGTGCCAGCACCGCGAATCCCAGGTCACTGGAAGCTTTCTTT.

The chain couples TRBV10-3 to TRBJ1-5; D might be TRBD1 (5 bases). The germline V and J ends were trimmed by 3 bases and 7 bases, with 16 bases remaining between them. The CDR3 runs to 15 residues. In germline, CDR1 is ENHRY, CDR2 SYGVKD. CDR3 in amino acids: CAISDSRGGSQPQHF. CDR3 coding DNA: TGTGCCATCAGTGACTCAAGGGGCGGGAGCCAGCCCCAGCATTTT.

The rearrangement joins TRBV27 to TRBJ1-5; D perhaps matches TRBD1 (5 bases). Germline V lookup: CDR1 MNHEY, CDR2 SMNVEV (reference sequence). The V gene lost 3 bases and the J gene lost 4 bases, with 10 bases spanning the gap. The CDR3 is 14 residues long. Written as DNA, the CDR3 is TGTGCCAGCAGTTTTGACAGAGTTAATCAGCCCCAGCATTTT. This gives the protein CASSFDRVNQPQHF.

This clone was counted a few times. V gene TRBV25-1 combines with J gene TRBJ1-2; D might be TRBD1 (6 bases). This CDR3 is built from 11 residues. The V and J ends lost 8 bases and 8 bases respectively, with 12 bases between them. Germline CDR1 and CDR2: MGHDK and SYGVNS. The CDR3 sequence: CASSGGGGYTF. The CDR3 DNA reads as TGTGCCAGCTCGGGGGGCGGGGGCTACACCTTC.

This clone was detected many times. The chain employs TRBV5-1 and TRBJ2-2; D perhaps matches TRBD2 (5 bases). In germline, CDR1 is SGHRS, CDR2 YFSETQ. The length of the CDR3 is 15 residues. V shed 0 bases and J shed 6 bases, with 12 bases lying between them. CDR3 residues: CASSLVGLAAGELFF. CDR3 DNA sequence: TGCGCCAGCAGCTTGGTGGGTCTAGCCGCCGGGGAGCTGTTTTTT.

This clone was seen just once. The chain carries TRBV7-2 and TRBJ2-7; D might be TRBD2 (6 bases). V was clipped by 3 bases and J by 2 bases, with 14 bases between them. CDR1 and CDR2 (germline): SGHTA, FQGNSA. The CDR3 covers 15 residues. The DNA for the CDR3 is TGTGCCAGCAGCTTCGGTCAGCGGGTGACCTACGAGCAGTACTTC. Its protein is CASSFGQRVTYEQYF.

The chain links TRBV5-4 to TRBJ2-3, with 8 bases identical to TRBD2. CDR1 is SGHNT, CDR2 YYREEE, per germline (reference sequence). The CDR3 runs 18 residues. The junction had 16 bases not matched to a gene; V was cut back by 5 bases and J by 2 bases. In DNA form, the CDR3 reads TGTGCCAGCAGTATCCCTCCGTTACGGGGGGGTTTCACAGATACGCAGTATTTT. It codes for CASSIPPLRGGFTDTQYF.

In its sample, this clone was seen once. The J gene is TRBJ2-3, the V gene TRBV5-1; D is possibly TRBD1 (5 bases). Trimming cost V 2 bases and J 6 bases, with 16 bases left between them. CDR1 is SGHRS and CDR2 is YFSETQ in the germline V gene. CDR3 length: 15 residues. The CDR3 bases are TGCGCCAGCAGCTTCTCAGGACATTTTTCGGATACGCAGTATTTT. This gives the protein CASSFSGHFSDTQYF.

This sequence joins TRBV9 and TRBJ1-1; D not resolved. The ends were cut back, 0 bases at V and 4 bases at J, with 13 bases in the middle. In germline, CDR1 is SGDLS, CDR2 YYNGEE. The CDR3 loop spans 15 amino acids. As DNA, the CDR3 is TGTGCCAGCAGCGTAGGGGAGGGTTTGGGCACTGAAGCTTTCTTT. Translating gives CASSVGEGLGTEAFF.

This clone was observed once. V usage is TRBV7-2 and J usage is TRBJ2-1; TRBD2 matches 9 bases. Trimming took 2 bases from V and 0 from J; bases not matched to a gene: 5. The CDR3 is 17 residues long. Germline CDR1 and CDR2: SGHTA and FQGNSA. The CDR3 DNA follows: TGTGCCAGCAGCTTATCACGCGGGGGGGGCTCCTACAATGAGCAGTTCTTC. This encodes CASSLSRGGGSYNEQFF.